This T cell receptor (beta chain) stems from a study of identical twins. Study findings and constraints: Zero-insertion analyses might be partly confounded by invariant T cells like MAIT and iNKT. Reduced insertions were recorded for abundant cord blood beta clonotypes, with no such pattern in memory repertoires.

Germline loops: CDR1 DFQATT, CDR2 SNEGSKA (reference sequence). This CDR3 is 14 amino acids long. Trimming removed 6 bases from V and 2 bases from J; junction bases left unmatched: 6. A universal primer site was created by template switching, with the cDNA bearing unique molecular identifiers. One entry per CDR3 protein results from TCRdb running MiXCR on the 5' RACE reads. The table lists more than 400,000 distinct CDR3 sequences, 13% to 15% of them singletons. A word on this clonotype: The antigen is undetermined.

The same data also went into a second study, on yellow fever vaccine responses in identical twins. This second study notes: Twins showed a vaccine T cell response that reportedly seemed partly convergent, partly personalized.

This sequence was found in a woman younger than 30 in good health. V is TRBV20-1 and J is TRBJ2-7, with 11 bases matching TRBD2. The sample comprised CD4+ T cells sorted from blood. The CDR3 region has the DNA TGCAGTGCGCAAGGACTAGCGGGTACCTACGAGCAGTACTTC. Amino acids: CSAQGLAGTYEQYF.